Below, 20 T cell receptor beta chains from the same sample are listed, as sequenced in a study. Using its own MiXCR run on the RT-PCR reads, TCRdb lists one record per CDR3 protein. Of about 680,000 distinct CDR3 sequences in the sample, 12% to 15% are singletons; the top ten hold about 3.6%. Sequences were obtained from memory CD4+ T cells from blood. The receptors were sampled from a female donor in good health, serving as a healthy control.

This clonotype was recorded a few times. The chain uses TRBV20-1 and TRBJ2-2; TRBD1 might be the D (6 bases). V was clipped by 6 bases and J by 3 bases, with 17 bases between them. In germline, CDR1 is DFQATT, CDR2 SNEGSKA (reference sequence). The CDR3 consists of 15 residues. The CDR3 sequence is CSAQRGGLDTGELFF. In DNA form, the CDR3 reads TGCAGTGCCCAGAGAGGGGGTCTGGACACCGGGGAGCTGTTTTTT.

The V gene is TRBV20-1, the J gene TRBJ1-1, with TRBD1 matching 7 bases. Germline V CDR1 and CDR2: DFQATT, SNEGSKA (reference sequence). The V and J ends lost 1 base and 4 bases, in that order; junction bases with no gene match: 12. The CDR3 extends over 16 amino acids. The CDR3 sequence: CSARAIGRTGPTEAFF. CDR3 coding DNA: TGCAGTGCTAGAGCGATAGGCCGGACAGGCCCCACTGAAGCTTTCTTT.

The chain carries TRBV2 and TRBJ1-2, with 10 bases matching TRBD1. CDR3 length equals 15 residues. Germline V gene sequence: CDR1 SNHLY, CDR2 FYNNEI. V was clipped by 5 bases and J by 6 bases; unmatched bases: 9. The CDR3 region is CASSPRETGGDGYTF. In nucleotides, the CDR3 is TGTGCCAGCAGTCCCCGAGAGACAGGGGGCGATGGCTACACCTTC.

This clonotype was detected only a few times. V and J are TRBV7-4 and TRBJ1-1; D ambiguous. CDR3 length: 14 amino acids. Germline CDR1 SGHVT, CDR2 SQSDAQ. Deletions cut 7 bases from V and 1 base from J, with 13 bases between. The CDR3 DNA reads TGTGCCAGCAACGCGCCGGGGTGGAACACTGAAGCTTTCTTT. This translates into CASNAPGWNTEAFF.

CDR3 loop: CASTRGQGQETQYF. The DNA for the CDR3 is TGCGCCAGCACGCGGGGACAGGGCCAAGAGACCCAGTACTTC. This sequence joins TRBV5-1 and TRBJ2-5, with TRBD1 matching over 9 bases. The germline V gene encodes CDR1 SGHRS and CDR2 YFSETQ. CDR3 size: 14 residues. V shed 6 bases and J 1 base; nucleotides not matched to a gene: 4.

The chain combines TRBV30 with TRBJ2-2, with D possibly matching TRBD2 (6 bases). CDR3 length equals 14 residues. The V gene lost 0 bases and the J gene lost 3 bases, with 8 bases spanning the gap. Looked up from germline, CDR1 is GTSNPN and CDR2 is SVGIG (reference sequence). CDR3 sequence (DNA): TGTGCCTGGAGTGTAGGGACTTACACCGGGGAGCTGTTTTTT. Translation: CAWSVGTYTGELFF.

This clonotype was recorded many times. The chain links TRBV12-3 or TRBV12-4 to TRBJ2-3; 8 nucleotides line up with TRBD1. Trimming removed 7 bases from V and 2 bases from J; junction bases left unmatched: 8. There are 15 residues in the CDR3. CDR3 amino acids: CASTETGVVTDTQYF. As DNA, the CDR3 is TGTGCCAGCACCGAGACAGGGGTAGTCACAGATACGCAGTATTTT.

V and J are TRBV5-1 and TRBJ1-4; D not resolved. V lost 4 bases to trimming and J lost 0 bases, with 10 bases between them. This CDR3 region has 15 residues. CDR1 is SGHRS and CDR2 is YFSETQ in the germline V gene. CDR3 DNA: TGCGCCAGCAGCCTGGACCCTTCAACTAATGAAAAACTGTTTTTT. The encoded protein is CASSLDPSTNEKLFF.

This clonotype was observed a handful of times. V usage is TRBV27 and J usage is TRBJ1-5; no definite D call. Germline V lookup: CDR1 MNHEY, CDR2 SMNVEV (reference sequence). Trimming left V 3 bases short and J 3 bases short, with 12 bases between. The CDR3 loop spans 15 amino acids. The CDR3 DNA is TGTGCCAGCAGTTTTAGAGGAGCCGACAATCAGCCCCAGCATTTT. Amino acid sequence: CASSFRGADNQPQHF.

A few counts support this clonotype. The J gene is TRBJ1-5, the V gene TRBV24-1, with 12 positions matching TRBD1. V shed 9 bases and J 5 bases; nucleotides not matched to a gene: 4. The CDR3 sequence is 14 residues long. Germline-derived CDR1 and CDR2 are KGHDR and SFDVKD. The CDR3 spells CATAGTGGYQPQHF. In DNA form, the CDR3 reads TGTGCCACCGCCGGGACAGGGGGCTATCAGCCCCAGCATTTT.

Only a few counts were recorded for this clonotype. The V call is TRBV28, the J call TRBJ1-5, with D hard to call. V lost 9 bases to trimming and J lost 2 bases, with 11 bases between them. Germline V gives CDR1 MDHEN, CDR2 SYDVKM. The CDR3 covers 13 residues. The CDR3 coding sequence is TGTGCCAGTCGCGCGGCAGGCAATCAGCCCCAGCATTTT. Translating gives CASRAAGNQPQHF. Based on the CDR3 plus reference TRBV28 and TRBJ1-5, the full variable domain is DVKVTQSSRYLVKRTGEKVFLECVQDMDHENMFWYRQDPGLGLRLIYFSYDVKMKEKGDIPEGYSVSREKKERFSLILESASTNQTSMYLCASRAAGNQPQHFGDGTRLSIL.

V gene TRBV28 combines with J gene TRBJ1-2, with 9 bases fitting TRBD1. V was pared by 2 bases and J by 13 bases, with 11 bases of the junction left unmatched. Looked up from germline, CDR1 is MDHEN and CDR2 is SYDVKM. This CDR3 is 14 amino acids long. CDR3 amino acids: CASSLVRQRDRATF. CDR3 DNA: TGTGCCAGCAGTTTAGTCCGCCAACGGGACAGGGCCACCTTC.

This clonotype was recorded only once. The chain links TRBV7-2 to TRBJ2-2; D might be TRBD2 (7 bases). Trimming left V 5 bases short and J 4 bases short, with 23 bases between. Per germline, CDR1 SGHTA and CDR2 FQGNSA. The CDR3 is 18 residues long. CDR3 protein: CASSTRGGPGTFTGELFF. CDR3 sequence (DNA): TGTGCCAGCAGCACGAGGGGGGGGCCGGGTACCTTCACCGGGGAGCTGTTTTTT.

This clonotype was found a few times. CDR3 coding DNA: TGTGCCACCAGTGATCAGGGACTAGCGGGGCTCTACAATGAGCAGTTCTTC. It yields the protein CATSDQGLAGLYNEQFF. This chain connects TRBV24-1 to TRBJ2-1; 13 bases match TRBD2. CDR1 and CDR2 from the germline V gene are KGHDR and SFDVKD. With V trimmed by 3 bases and J by 3 bases, 4 bases remained unmatched. CDR3 length: 17 residues.

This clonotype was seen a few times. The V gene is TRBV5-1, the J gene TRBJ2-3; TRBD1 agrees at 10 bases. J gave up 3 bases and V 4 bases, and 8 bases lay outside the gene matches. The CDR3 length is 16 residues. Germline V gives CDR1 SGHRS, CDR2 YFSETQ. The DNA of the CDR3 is TGCGCCAGCAGCCTGACAGGGGGCGCTTCTACAGATACGCAGTATTTT. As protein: CASSLTGGASTDTQYF.

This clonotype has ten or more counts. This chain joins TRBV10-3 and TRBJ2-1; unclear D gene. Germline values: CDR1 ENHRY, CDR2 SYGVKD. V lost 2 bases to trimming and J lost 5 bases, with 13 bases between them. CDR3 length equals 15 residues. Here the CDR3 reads CAISEGKPYDNEQFF. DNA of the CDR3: TGTGCCATCAGTGAGGGAAAGCCCTACGACAATGAGCAGTTCTTC.

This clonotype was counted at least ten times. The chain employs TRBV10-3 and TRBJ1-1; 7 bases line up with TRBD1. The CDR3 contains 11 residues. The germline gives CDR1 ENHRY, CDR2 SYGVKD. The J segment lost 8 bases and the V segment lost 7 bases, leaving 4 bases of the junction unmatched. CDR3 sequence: CAITDREEAFF. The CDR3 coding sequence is TGTGCCATCACCGACAGGGAAGAAGCTTTCTTT.

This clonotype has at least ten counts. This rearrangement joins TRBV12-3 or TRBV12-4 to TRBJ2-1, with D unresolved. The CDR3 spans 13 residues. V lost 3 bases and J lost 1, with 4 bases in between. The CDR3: CASSFRSYNEQFF. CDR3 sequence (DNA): TGTGCCAGCAGTTTCAGGTCCTACAATGAGCAGTTCTTC.

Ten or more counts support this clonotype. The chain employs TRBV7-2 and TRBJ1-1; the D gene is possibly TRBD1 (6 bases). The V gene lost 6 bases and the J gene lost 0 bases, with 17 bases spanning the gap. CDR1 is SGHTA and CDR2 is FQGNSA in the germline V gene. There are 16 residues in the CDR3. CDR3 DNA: TGTGCCAGCAGTATTGAGTACAGGGTCGTGAACACTGAAGCTTTCTTT. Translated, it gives CASSIEYRVVNTEAFF.

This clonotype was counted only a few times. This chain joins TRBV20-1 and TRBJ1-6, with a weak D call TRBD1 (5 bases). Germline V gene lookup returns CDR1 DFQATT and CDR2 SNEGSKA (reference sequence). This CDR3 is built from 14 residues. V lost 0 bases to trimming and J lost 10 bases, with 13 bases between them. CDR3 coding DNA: TGCAGTGCTAGAGATCGGACATCATCGTCACCCCTCCACTTT. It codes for CSARDRTSSSPLHF.